This TCR beta chain was obtained from a study of blood T cell repertoires in COVID-19. Background on the study: Both acute and convalescent COVID-19 samples were obtained from the United States, Italy and Spain. PBMCs, B-cell-depleted T cells, or T cells were the source of the cDNA or gDNA that made up the material.

Study processing details: Researchers report that nucleated cell counts were estimated from reference gene primer amplification. The protocol was immunoSEQ multiplex PCR, while the TCRdb copy is restricted to in-frame clones and leaves out a portion. The V and J calls and clone size come from that table; D and trimming were worked out from the DNA. The sample shows hundreds of thousands of clones, around nine tenths of them seen only once. This CDR3 is built from 13 residues. With V trimmed by 6 bases and J by 12 bases, 3 bases remained unmatched. Germline V gives CDR1 MNHEY, CDR2 SVGAGI. The sequence derives from a woman aged 18-29 years who had recovered from COVID-19. The V call is TRBV6-5, the J call TRBJ2-4, with 15 positions matching TRBD2. The sample consisted of peripheral blood. As DNA, the CDR3 is TGTGCCAGCAGGTGGACTAGCGGGAGGGGTCAGTACTTC. Translating it yields CASRWTSGRGQYF.